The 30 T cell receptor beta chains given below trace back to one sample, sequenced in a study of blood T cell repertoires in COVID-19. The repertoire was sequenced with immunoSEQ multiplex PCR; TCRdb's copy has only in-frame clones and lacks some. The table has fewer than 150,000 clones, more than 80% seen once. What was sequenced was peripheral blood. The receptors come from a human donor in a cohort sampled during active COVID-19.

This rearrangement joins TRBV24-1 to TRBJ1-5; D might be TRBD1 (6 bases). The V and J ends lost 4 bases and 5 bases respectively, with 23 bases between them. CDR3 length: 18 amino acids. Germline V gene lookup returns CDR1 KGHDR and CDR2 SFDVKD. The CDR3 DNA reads TGTGCCACCAGTGACCCTAATGCCCGCACAGGGAAACATCAGCCCCAGCATTTT. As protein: CATSDPNARTGKHQPQHF.

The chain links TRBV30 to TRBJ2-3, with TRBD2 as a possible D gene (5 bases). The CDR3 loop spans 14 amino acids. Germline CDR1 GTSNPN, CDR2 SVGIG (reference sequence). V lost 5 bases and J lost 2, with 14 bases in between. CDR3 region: CAWSRLDFTDTQYF. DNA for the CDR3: TGTGCCTGGTCCAGACTGGACTTCACAGATACGCAGTATTTT.

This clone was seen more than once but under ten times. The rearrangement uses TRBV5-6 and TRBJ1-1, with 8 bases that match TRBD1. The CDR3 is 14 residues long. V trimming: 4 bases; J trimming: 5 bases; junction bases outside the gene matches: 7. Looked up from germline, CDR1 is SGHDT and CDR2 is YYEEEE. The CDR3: CASSPTGAWTEAFF. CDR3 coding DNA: TGTGCCAGCAGCCCGACAGGGGCATGGACTGAAGCTTTCTTT. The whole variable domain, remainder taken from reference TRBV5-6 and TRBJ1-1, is DAGVTQSPTHLIKTRGQQVTLRCSPKSGHDTVSWYQQALGQGPQFIFQYYEEEERQRGNFPDRFSGHQFPNYSSELNVNALLLGDSALYLCASSPTGAWTEAFFGQGTRLTVV.

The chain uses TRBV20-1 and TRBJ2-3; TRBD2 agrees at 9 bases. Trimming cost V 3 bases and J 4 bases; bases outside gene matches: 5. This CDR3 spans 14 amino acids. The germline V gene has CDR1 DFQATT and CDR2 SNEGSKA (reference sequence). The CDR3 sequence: CSASVLAGADTQYF. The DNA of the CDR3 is TGCAGTGCTAGTGTATTAGCGGGAGCAGATACGCAGTATTTT.

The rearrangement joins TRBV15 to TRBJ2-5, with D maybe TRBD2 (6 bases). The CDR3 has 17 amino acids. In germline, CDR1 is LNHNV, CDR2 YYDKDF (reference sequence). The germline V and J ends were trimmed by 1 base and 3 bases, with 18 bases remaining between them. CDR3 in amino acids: CATSRGFRSGYEETQYF. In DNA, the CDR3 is TGTGCCACCAGCAGAGGCTTCAGGAGCGGGTATGAAGAGACCCAGTACTTC.

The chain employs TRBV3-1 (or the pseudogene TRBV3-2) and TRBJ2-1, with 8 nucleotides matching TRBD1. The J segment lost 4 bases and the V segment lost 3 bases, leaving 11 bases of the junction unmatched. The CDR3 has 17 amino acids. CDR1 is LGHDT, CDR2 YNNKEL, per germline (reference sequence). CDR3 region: CASSHRPTGALYNEQFF. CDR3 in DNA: TGTGCCAGCAGCCACAGACCGACAGGGGCGCTTTACAATGAGCAGTTCTTC.

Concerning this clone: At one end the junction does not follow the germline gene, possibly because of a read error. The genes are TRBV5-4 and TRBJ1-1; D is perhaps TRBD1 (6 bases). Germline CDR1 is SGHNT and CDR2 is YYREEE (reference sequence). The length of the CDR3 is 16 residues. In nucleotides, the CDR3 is TGTGCCAGCAGTTTGGGCTCCAGGGGTGGGAACACTGAAGCTTTCTTT. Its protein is CASSLGSRGGNTEAFF.

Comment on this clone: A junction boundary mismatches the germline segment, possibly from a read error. The CDR3 DNA follows: TGCCCCAGAACGGAAAAACTGTTTTTT. It codes for CPRTEKLFF. The gene calls are TRBV25-1 and TRBJ1-4; no firm D call. CDR3 length: 9 amino acids. Germline V lookup: CDR1 MGHDK, CDR2 SYGVNS.

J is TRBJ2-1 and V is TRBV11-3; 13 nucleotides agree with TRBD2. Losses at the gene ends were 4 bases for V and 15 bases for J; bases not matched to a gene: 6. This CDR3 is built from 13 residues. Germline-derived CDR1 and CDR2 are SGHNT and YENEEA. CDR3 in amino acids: CASSSRTSGSSFF. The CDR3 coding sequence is TGTGCCAGCAGCTCTCGGACTAGCGGGAGTTCGTTCTTC. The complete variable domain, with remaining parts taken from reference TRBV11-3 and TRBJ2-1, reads EAGVVQSPRYKIIEKKQPVAFWCNPISGHNTLYWYLQNLGQGPELLIRYENEEAVDDSQLPKDRFSAERLKGVDSTLKIQPAELGDSAVYLCASSSRTSGSSFFGPGTRLTVL.

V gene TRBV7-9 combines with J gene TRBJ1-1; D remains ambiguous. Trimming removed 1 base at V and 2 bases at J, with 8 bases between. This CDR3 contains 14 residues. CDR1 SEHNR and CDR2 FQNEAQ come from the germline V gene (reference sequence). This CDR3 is CASSLGGRNTEAFF. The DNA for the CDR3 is TGTGCCAGCAGCTTAGGAGGCAGAAACACTGAAGCTTTCTTT.

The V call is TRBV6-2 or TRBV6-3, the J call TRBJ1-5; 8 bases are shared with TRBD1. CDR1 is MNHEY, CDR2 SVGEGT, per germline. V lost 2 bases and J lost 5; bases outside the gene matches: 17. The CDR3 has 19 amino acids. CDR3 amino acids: CASSYRSGQGRDPYQPQHF. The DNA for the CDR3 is TGTGCCAGCAGTTACAGGAGCGGACAGGGAAGGGACCCCTATCAGCCCCAGCATTTT.

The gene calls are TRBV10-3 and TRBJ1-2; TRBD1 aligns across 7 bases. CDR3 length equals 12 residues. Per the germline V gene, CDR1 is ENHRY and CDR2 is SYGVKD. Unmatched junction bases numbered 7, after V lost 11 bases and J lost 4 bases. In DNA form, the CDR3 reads TGTGCCGTCGACAGGGCTCCCTATGGCTACACCTTC. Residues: CAVDRAPYGYTF.

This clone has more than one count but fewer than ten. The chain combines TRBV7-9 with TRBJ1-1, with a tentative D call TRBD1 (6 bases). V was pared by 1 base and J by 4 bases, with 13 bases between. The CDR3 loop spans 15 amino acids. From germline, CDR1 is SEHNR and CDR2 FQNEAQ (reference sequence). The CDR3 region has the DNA TGTGCCAGCAGCTTAGTCTTAGGGGGTGGCACTGAAGCTTTCTTT. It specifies CASSLVLGGGTEAFF. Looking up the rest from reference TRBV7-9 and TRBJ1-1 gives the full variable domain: DTGVSQNPRHKITKRGQNVTFRCDPISEHNRLYWYRQTLGQGPEFLTYFQNEAQLEKSRLLSDRFSAERPKGSFSTLEIQRTEQGDSAMYLCASSLVLGGGTEAFFGQGTRLTVV.

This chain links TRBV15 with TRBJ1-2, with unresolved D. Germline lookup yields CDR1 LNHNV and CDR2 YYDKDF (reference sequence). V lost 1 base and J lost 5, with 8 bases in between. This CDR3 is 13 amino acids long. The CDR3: CATSRGQTYGYTF. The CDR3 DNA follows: TGTGCCACCAGCAGAGGTCAGACTTATGGCTACACCTTC.

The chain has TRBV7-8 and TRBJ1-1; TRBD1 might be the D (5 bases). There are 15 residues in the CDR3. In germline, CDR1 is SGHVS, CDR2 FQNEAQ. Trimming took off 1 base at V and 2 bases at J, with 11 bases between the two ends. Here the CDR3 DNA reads TGTGCCAGCAGCTTAGGCGGGGCGGGCAACACTGAAGCTTTCTTT. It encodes CASSLGGAGNTEAFF. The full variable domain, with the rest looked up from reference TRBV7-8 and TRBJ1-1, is GAGVSQSPRYKVAKRGQDVALRCDPISGHVSLFWYQQALGQGPEFLTYFQNEAQLDKSGLPSDRFFAERPEGSVSTLKIQRTQQEDSAVYLCASSLGGAGNTEAFFGQGTRLTVV.

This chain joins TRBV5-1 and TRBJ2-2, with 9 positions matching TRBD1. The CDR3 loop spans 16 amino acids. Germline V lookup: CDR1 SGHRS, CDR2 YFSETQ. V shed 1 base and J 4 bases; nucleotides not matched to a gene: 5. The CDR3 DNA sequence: TGCGCCAGCAGCTTGAGGGGACAGGGTTTCACCGGGGAGCTGTTTTTT. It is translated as CASSLRGQGFTGELFF.

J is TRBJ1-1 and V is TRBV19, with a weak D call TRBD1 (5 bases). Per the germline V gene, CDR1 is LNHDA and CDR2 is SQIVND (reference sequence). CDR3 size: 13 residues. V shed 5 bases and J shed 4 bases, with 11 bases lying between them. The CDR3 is CASSWGGGTEAFF. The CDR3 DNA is TGTGCCAGTAGTTGGGGCGGGGGCACTGAAGCTTTCTTT.

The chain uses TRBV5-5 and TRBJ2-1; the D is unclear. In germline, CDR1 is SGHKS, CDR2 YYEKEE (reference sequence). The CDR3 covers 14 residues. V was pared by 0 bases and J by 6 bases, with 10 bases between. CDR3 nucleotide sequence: TGTGCCAGCAGCTTGGCTCCAGCGATCAATGAGCAGTTCTTC. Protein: CASSLAPAINEQFF.

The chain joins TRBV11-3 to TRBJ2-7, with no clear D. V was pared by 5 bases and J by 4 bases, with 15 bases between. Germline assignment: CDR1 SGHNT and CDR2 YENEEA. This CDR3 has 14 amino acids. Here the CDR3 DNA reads TGTGCCAGCAGCATGGGCCCCGTATTATACGAGCAGTACGTC. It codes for CASSMGPVLYEQYV.

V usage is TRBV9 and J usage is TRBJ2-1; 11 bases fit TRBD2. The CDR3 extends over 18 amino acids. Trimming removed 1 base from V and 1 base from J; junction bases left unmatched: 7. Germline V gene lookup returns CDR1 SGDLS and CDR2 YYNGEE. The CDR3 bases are TGTGCCAGCAGCGTACAGGTTCGGACTAGCGGGTCCTACAATGAGCAGTTCTTC. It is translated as CASSVQVRTSGSYNEQFF.

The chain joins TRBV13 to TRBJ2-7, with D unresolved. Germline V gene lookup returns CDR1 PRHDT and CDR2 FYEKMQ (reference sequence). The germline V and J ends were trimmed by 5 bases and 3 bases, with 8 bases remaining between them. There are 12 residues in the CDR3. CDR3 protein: CASSPVVYEQYF. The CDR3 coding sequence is TGTGCCAGCAGCCCCGTAGTCTACGAGCAGTACTTC.

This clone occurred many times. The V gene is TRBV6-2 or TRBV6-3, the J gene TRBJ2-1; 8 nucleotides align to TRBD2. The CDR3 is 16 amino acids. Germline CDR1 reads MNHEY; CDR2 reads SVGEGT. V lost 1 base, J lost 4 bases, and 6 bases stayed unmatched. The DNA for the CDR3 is TGTGCCAGCAGTTACTATACGGGAGGGAAATACAATGAGCAGTTCTTC. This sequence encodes CASSYYTGGKYNEQFF.

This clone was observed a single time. In nucleotides, the CDR3 is TGCGCCAGCAGCTTGGTAGGGGACAGGAACACCGGGGAGCTGTTTTTT. Protein: CASSLVGDRNTGELFF. The rearrangement joins TRBV5-1 to TRBJ2-2, with TRBD1 matching 7 bases. V dropped 0 bases and J dropped 1; count of bases not matched to a gene: 3. The V gene's germline CDR1 is SGHRS and CDR2 YFSETQ. The CDR3 is 16 amino acids.

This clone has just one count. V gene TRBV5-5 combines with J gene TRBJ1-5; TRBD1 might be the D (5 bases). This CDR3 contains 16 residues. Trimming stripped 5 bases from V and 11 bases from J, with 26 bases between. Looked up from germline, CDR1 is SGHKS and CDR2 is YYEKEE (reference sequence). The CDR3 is CASSRVPGEGISTQHF. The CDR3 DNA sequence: TGTGCCAGCAGTCGGGTCCCTGGGGAGGGGATATCGACCCAGCATTTT.

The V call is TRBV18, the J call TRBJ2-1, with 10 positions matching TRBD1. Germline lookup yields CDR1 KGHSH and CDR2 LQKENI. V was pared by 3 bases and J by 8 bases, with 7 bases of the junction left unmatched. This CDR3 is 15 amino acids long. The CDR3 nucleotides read TGTGCCAGCTCACCCGGGACAGGGGCCAGCGATGAGCAGTTCTTC. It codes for CASSPGTGASDEQFF.

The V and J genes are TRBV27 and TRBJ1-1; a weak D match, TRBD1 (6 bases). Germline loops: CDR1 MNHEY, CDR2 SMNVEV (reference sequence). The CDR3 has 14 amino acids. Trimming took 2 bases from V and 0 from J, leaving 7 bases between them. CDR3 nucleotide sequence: TGTGCCAGCAGTTTAGCAGGGGTGAACACTGAAGCTTTCTTT. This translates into CASSLAGVNTEAFF.

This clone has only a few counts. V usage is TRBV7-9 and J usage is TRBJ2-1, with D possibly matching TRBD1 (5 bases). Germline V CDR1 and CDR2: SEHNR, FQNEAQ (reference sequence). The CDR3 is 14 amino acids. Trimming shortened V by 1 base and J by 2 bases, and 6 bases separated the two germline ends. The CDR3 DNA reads TGTGCCAGCAGCTTAGGACAGACCTACAATGAGCAGTTCTTC. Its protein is CASSLGQTYNEQFF.

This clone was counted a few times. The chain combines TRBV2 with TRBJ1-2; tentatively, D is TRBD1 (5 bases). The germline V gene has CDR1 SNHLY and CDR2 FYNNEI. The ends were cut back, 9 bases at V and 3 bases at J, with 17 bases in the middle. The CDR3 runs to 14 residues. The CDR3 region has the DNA TGTGCCAGTAGGGGAAAGAGAACTGACTATGGCTACACCTTC. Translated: CASRGKRTDYGYTF. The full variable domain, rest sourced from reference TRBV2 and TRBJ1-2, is EPEVTQTPSHQVTQMGQEVILRCVPISNHLYFYWYRQILGQKVEFLVSFYNNEISEKSEIFDDQFSVERPDGSNFTLKIRSTKLEDSAMYFCASRGKRTDYGYTFGSGTRLTVV.

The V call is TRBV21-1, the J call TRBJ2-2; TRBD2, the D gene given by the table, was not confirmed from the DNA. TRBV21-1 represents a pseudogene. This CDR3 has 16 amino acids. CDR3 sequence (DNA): TGTGCCAGCAGCAACTCTAGCGGGAGGGAGTACGGGGAGCTGTTTTTT. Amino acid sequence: CASSNSSGREYGELFF.

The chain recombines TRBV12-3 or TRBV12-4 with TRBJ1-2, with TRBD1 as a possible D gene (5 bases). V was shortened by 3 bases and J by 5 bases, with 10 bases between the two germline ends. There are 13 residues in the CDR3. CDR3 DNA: TGTGCCAGCAGTTTTGGGGCAGCGTATGGCTACACCTTC. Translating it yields CASSFGAAYGYTF.